This TCR beta chain was captured by sequencing in a study of blood T cell repertoires in COVID-19. As for the study in general: The United States, Italy and Spain supplied acute and convalescent COVID-19 samples. The analysed material was cDNA or gDNA that came from T cells, B-cell-depleted T cells, or PBMCs.

Trimming stripped 2 bases from V and 3 bases from J, with 9 bases between. CDR3 size: 14 residues. Germline V gives CDR1 MNHEY, CDR2 SVGAGI. Clones were sequenced by immunoSEQ multiplex PCR, and TCRdb holds only the in-frame ones, with some missing. The sample lists around 97,000 clones, 80% to 90% occurring once. The sample consisted of peripheral blood. V and J are TRBV6-5 and TRBJ2-3, with D perhaps TRBD2 (5 bases). The sequence was collected from a human donor in a cohort sampled during active COVID-19. DNA for the CDR3: TGTGCCAGCAGTTACGTTGGGAGAACAGATACGCAGTATTTT. Its protein is CASSYVGRTDTQYF.